The T cell receptor beta chain under discussion was sequenced for a study of blood T cell repertoires in COVID-19. Study-wide background: In each case, the material was cDNA or gDNA derived from T cells, B-cell-depleted T cells, or PBMCs.

Original data processing: Estimated nucleated cell counts came from reference gene primer amplification. Data came from immunoSEQ multiplex PCR; TCRdb stores just in-frame clones and leaves some out. That table is the source of V, J and clone size, and D and trimming were worked out from the DNA. This table has some 180,000 clones, around four fifths appearing once. The V gene lost 4 bases and the J gene lost 0 bases, with 9 bases spanning the gap. Germline assignment: CDR1 LNHDA and CDR2 SQIVND (reference sequence). The CDR3 is 14 amino acids. Seattle's cohort entered during active infection and was followed longitudinally.

The sequence was obtained from a woman aged 80 or older with COVID-19, enrolled during active disease. The sample consisted of peripheral blood. This chain joins TRBV19 and TRBJ1-1; D is unclear. CDR3 sequence: CASSNREMNTEAFF. The CDR3 DNA reads as TGTGCCAGTAGTAATCGGGAGATGAACACTGAAGCTTTCTTT.